The 18 T cell receptor beta chains given below trace back to one sample, sequenced in a study of blood T cell repertoires in COVID-19. Profiling relied on immunoSEQ multiplex PCR, and the TCRdb table lists in-frame clones only, not all of them. The profile shows about 250,000 clones, around four fifths of them singletons. Specimen: peripheral blood. Receptors were obtained from a woman aged 55-69 years with active or convalescent COVID-19.

The chain uses TRBV11-3 and TRBJ2-3; TRBD1 agrees at 7 bases. Germline values: CDR1 SGHNT, CDR2 YENEEA. The V and J ends lost 5 bases and 3 bases, in that order; junction bases with no gene match: 8. This CDR3 contains 15 residues. The CDR3: CASSPRQGATDTQYF. The CDR3 coding sequence is TGTGCCAGCAGCCCCCGACAGGGTGCGACAGATACGCAGTATTTT.

The V and J genes are TRBV7-9 and TRBJ1-2; 12 positions agree with TRBD1. CDR1 is SEHNR, CDR2 FQNEAQ, per germline (reference sequence). Trimming removed 10 bases from V and 4 bases from J; junction bases left unmatched: 10. CDR3 size: 15 residues. The CDR3 region is CATEGDRGPLYGYTF. In DNA form, the CDR3 reads TGTGCCACCGAGGGGGACAGGGGGCCCCTCTATGGCTACACCTTC.

This chain joins TRBV28 and TRBJ1-1, with D tentatively TRBD1 (5 bases). The V gene's germline CDR1 is MDHEN and CDR2 SYDVKM. Trimming pared 11 bases from V and 12 bases from J, leaving 34 bases between. This CDR3 is built from 16 residues. CDR3 residues: CARTSRGVRDGEGTFF. DNA of the CDR3: TGTGCCCGCACTAGCCGGGGGGTCCGGGACGGGGAGGGGACTTTCTTT.

This clone is a singleton in its sample. This sequence joins TRBV15 and TRBJ2-7; D not certain. Deletions cut 1 base from V and 6 bases from J, with 10 bases between. The CDR3 spans 13 residues. Germline V gene data show CDR1 as LNHNV and CDR2 as YYDKDF (reference sequence). In nucleotides, the CDR3 is TGTGCCACCAGCAGAGTTTGGCAGGTCGAGCAGTACTTC. Translation gives CATSRVWQVEQYF.

In its sample, this clone was seen a few times. The gene calls are TRBV6-5 and TRBJ2-2; 11 bases match TRBD2. J gave up 6 bases and V 9 bases, and 6 bases lay outside the gene matches. The CDR3 runs to 14 residues. CDR1 is MNHEY and CDR2 is SVGAGI in the germline V gene. The CDR3 spells CASEGLAVSGELFF. DNA for the CDR3: TGTGCCAGTGAGGGACTAGCGGTTTCCGGGGAGCTGTTTTTT.

The chain links TRBV28 to TRBJ2-7, with D perhaps matching TRBD1 (5 bases). The germline V gene has CDR1 MDHEN and CDR2 SYDVKM. V lost 4 bases and J 5 bases, leaving 12 bases between the germline ends. The CDR3 has 13 amino acids. In DNA, the CDR3 is TGTGCCAGCAGTTCCGGACAACCCCACGAGCAGTACGTC. Translated, it gives CASSSGQPHEQYV.

This chain links TRBV7-9 with TRBJ2-1, with D maybe TRBD2 (7 bases). The CDR3 is made up of 15 amino acids. CDR1 SEHNR and CDR2 FQNEAQ come from the germline V gene (reference sequence). The V and J ends lost 5 bases and 0 bases respectively, with 11 bases between them. The CDR3 DNA reads as TGTGCCAGCAGCCCTGGGGGGGCCTCCTACAATGAGCAGTTCTTC. This codes for CASSPGGASYNEQFF.

V gene TRBV3-1 (or the pseudogene TRBV3-2) combines with J gene TRBJ2-4; D is perhaps TRBD1 (7 bases). Germline V lookup: CDR1 LGHDT, CDR2 YNNKEL (reference sequence). V shed 2 bases and J shed 6 bases, with 8 bases lying between them. The CDR3 has 13 amino acids. CDR3 sequence (DNA): TGTGCCAGCAGCCAACAGGGGGGAAACATTCAGTACTTC. Protein: CASSQQGGNIQYF.

This rearrangement joins TRBV5-5 to TRBJ2-3, with 11 bases fitting TRBD2. V shed 4 bases and J 3 bases; nucleotides not matched to a gene: 4. CDR3 length: 15 amino acids. Germline CDR1 is SGHKS and CDR2 is YYEKEE (reference sequence). This CDR3 is CASSVLAGATDTQYF. In nucleotides, the CDR3 is TGTGCCAGCAGCGTACTAGCGGGGGCGACAGATACGCAGTATTTT.

The rearrangement uses TRBV29-1 and TRBJ2-5; tentatively, D is TRBD2 (5 bases). V dropped 4 bases and J dropped 5 bases, with 14 bases sitting between them. Germline values: CDR1 SQVTM, CDR2 ANQGSEA. This CDR3 comprises 13 residues. The CDR3 DNA is TGCAGCGTTGCGGACTTCGGAGCGGAGACCCAGTACTTC. Translated, it gives CSVADFGAETQYF.

This rearrangement joins TRBV27 to TRBJ2-4; D might be TRBD1 (5 bases). This CDR3 has 18 residues. Germline-derived CDR1 and CDR2 are MNHEY and SMNVEV (reference sequence). V was shortened by 4 bases and J by 8 bases, with 27 bases between the two germline ends. CDR3 loop: CASSSKSRQGWGGDIQYF. CDR3 nucleotide sequence: TGTGCCAGCAGTTCTAAATCTCGCCAGGGATGGGGTGGGGACATTCAGTACTTC.

V gene TRBV5-6 combines with J gene TRBJ1-2; tentative D call: TRBD1 (6 bases). Germline-derived CDR1 and CDR2 are SGHDT and YYEEEE. Trimming removed 0 bases from V and 5 bases from J, with 20 bases in between. This CDR3 region has 17 residues. The CDR3, as DNA: TGTGCCAGCAGCTTGGATGGCAGGGGCGGGTATAGTTATGGCTACACCTTC. This encodes CASSLDGRGGYSYGYTF.

The CDR3 nucleotides are TGTGCCTGGAGTGTTAACAATTTAAACACCATATATTTT. This translates into CAWSVNNLNTIYF. The V gene is TRBV30, the J gene TRBJ1-3, with D uncertain. There are 13 residues in the CDR3. V lost 0 bases to trimming and J lost 6 bases, with 9 bases between them. CDR1 GTSNPN and CDR2 SVGIG come from the germline V gene (reference sequence).

V usage is TRBV3-1 (or the pseudogene TRBV3-2) and J usage is TRBJ2-3; 8 positions agree with TRBD2. Germline V gene lookup returns CDR1 LGHDT and CDR2 YNNKEL (reference sequence). Trimming cost V 3 bases and J 4 bases; bases outside gene matches: 12. There are 17 residues in the CDR3. For the CDR3, the DNA is TGTGCCAGCAGCCATCCGGGACTAGTGAAATCTGCAGATACGCAGTATTTT. Its translation: CASSHPGLVKSADTQYF.

The V and J genes are TRBV15 and TRBJ1-1; D possibly corresponds to TRBD1 (6 bases). The germline gives CDR1 LNHNV, CDR2 YYDKDF (reference sequence). Trimming stripped 0 bases from V and 1 base from J, with 21 bases between. The CDR3 consists of 19 residues. CDR3 sequence: CATSREGFNRAETNTEAFF. The CDR3, as DNA: TGTGCCACCAGCAGAGAGGGGTTTAACAGGGCCGAAACGAACACTGAAGCTTTCTTT.

The CDR3 sequence is CASSASQGWDEKLFF. For the CDR3, the DNA is TGTGCCAGTAGTGCATCACAGGGATGGGATGAAAAACTGTTTTTT. V is TRBV19 and J is TRBJ1-4, with D possibly matching TRBD1 (6 bases). The CDR3 is 15 amino acids. Per germline, CDR1 LNHDA and CDR2 SQIVND (reference sequence). Trimming took off 5 bases at V and 6 bases at J, with 16 bases between the two ends. Full variable domain (missing parts from reference TRBV19 and TRBJ1-4): DGGITQSPKYLFRKEGQNVTLSCEQNLNHDAMYWYRQDPGQGLRLIYYSQIVNDFQKGDIAEGYSVSREKKESFPLTVTSAQKNPTAFYLCASSASQGWDEKLFFGSGTQLSVL.

The V and J genes are TRBV10-3 and TRBJ1-2; TRBD1 matches 8 bases. Unmatched junction bases numbered 5, after V lost 5 bases and J lost 0 bases. The CDR3 covers 15 residues. Germline V lookup: CDR1 ENHRY, CDR2 SYGVKD. The CDR3 DNA reads TGTGCCATCAGTCTAAACAGGGGGACTAACTATGGCTACACCTTC. Encoded protein: CAISLNRGTNYGYTF.

The chain recombines TRBV5-6 with TRBJ1-2; D might be TRBD1 (5 bases). The CDR3 covers 14 residues. The V end lost 1 base, the J end lost 7 bases, and 14 bases lay between the germline ends. From germline, CDR1 is SGHDT and CDR2 YYEEEE. In DNA, the CDR3 is TGTGCCAGCAGCTTGTGGGCAGGGAGGTCTGGCTACACCTTC. Translation: CASSLWAGRSGYTF.